This T cell receptor (beta chain) was observed in a study of CD4 T cells in relation to SARS-CoV-2 and coronaviruses. Regarding the study as a whole: Roughly 65% of donors had memory CD4+ clonotypes crossrecognizing SARS-CoV-2 and common cold coronavirus spike.

Unmatched junction bases numbered 5, after V lost 3 bases and J lost 1 base. The CDR3 sequence is 17 residues long. Germline assignment: CDR1 WSHSY and CDR2 SAAADI. CD4+ T cells from unexposed donors were obtained before the COVID-19 pandemic (2011-2018). Clones were sequenced by immunoSEQ multiplex PCR, and TCRdb holds only the in-frame ones, with some missing. The sample yields about 55,000 clones, 80% to 90% seen once. Note on this clone: Its target is unknown.

This receptor was taken from a human donor in good health. Material: memory CD4+ T cells from PBMCs. This chain links TRBV10-2 with TRBJ2-1; 11 bases line up with TRBD2. The CDR3 is CASSDLAGGISYNEQFF. CDR3 in DNA: TGCGCCAGCAGTGATTTAGCGGGAGGGATATCCTACAATGAGCAGTTCTTC.